Only one count was recorded for the clone carrying this T cell receptor beta chain. The antigen remains undetermined. The treatment was: oral pan-JAK inhibitor, 5-10 mg twice daily. Those with alopecia areata gave lesional scalp punch biopsies and peripheral blood. The authors extracted RNA and reverse transcribed it into cDNA as the sequencing template. Clones were read by immunoSEQ multiplex PCR, and TCRdb kept only the in-frame ones, dropping some. This table has 150,000 to 200,000 clones, 50% to 70% appearing once. This entry comes from a study of CD8+ T cells in alopecia areata. The study's findings and limits: Tofacitinib significantly lowered scalp clonality and expanded CD8+ clones among the top 100.

Material: CD4+ T cells sorted from blood, obtained between weeks 47 and 50, from a patient treated with tofacitinib. The sequence was obtained from a human donor with alopecia areata.

DNA for the CDR3: TGTGCCAGCAGTTCCGGACTAGCGGAGTACAATGAGCAGTTCTTC. Encoded protein: CASSSGLAEYNEQFF. The chain couples TRBV28 to TRBJ2-1, with 10 bases fitting TRBD2. This CDR3 contains 15 residues. V gave up 4 bases and J gave up 4 bases; unmatched junction bases: 4. CDR1 and CDR2 from the germline V gene are MDHEN and SYDVKM.